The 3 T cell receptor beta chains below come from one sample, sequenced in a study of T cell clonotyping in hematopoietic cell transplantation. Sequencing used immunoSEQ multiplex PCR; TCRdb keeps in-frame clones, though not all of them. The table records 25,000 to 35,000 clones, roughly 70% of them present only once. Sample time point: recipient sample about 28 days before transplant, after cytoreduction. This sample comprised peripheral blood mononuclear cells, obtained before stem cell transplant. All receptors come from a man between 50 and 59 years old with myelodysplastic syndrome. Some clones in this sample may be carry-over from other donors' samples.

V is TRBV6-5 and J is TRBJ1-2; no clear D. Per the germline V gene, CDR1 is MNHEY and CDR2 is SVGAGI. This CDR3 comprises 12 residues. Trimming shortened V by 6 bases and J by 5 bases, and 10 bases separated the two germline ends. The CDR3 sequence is CASRRELYGYTF. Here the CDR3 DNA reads TGTGCCAGCAGGAGGGAGTTATATGGCTACACCTTC.

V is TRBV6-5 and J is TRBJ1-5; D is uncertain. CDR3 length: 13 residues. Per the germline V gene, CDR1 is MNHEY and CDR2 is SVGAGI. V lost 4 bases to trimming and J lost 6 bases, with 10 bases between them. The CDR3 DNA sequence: TGTGCCAGCAGTTCTCCCCCGGGTCAGCCCCAGCATTTT. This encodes CASSSPPGQPQHF.

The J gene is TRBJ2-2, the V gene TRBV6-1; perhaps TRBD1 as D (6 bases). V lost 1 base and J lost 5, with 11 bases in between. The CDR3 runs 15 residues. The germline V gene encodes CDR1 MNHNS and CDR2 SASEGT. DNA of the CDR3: TGTGCCAGCAGTGAAGGGGCAGGGGCGACCGGGGAGCTGTTTTTT. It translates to CASSEGAGATGELFF.